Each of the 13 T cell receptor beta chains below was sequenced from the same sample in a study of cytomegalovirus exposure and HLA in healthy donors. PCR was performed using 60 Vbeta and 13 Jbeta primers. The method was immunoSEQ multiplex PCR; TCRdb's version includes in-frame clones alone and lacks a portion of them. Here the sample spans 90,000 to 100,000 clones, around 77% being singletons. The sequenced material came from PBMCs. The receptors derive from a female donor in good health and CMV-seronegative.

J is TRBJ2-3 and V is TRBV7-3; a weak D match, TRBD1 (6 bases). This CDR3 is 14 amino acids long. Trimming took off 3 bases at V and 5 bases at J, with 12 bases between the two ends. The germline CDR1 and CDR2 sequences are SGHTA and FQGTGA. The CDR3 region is CASSFSRGVDTQYF. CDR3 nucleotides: TGTGCCAGCAGCTTTTCCAGGGGTGTAGATACGCAGTATTTT.

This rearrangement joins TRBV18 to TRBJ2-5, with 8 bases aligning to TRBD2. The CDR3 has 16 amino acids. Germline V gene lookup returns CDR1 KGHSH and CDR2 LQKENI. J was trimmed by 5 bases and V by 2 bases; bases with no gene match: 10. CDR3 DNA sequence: TGTGCCAGCTCACCAGGGCCGGGACTAGAGCCGGAGACCCAGTACTTC. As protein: CASSPGPGLEPETQYF.

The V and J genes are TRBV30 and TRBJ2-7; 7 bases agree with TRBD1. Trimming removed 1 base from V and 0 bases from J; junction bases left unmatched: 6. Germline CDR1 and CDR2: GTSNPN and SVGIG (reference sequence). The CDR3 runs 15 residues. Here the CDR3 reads CAWSGLGGPSYEQYF. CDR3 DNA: TGTGCCTGGAGTGGATTAGGGGGCCCCTCCTACGAGCAGTACTTC.

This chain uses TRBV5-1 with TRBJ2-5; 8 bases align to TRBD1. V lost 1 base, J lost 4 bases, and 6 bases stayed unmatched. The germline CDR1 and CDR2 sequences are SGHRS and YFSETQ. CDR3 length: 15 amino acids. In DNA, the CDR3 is TGCGCCAGCAGCTTGAGTCCTGACAGGGGAGAGACCCAGTACTTC. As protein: CASSLSPDRGETQYF.

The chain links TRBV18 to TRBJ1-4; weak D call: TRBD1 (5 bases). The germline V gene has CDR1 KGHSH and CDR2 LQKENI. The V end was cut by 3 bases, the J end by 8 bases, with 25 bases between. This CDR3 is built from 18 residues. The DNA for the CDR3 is TGTGCCAGCTCACCTAGGGCCTCTCTGGGGCTTAGCTGGGAAAAACTGTTTTTT. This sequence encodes CASSPRASLGLSWEKLFF.

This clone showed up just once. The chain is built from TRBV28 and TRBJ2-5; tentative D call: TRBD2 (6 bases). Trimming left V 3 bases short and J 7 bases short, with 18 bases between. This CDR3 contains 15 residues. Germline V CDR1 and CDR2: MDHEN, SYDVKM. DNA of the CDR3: TGTGCCAGCAGTTTTACGGGGGTAACTCCTGGGACCCAGTACTTC. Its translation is CASSFTGVTPGTQYF.

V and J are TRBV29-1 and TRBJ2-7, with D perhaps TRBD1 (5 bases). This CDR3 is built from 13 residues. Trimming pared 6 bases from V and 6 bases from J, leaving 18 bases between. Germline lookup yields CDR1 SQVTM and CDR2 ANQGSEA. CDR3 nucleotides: TGCAGCGTCGCCATAGTGGGGCACGGCGAGCAGTACTTC. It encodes CSVAIVGHGEQYF.

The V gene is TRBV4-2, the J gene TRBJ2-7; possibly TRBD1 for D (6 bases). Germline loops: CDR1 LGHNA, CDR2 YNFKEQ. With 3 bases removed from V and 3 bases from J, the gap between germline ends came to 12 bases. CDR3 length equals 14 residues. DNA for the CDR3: TGTGCCAGCAGCCAGGAACTAGGGGGCTACGAGCAGTACTTC. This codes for CASSQELGGYEQYF.

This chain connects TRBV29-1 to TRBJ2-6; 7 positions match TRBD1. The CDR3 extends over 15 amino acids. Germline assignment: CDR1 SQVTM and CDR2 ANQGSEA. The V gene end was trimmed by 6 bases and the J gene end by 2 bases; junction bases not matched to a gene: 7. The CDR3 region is CSVKEGAPGANVLTF. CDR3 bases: TGCAGCGTAAAAGAGGGGGCCCCTGGGGCCAACGTCCTGACTTTC. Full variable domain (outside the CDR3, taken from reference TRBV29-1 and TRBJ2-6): SAVISQKPSRDICQRGTSLTIQCQVDSQVTMMFWYRQQPGQSLTLIATANQGSEATYESGFVIDKFPISRPNLTFSTLTVSNMSPEDSSIYLCSVKEGAPGANVLTFGAGSRLTVL.

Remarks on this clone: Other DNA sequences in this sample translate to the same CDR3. The CDR3 sequence: CASSVGTGGLETQYF. In DNA, the CDR3 is TGTGCCAGCAGCGTAGGGACAGGGGGCCTCGAGACCCAGTACTTC. The chain couples TRBV9 to TRBJ2-5, with 11 nucleotides matching TRBD1. The junction had 3 bases not matched to a gene; V was cut back by 0 bases and J by 5 bases. The CDR3 consists of 15 residues. Germline V gives CDR1 SGDLS, CDR2 YYNGEE.

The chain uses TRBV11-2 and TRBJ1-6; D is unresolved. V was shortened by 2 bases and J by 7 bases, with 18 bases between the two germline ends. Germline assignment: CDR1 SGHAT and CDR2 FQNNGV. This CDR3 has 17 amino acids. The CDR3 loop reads CASSLPPDGEENSPLHF. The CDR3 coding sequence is TGTGCCAGCAGCTTACCTCCCGACGGGGAGGAGAATTCACCCCTCCACTTT. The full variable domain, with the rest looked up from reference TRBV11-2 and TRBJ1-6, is EAGVAQSPRYKIIEKRQSVAFWCNPISGHATLYWYQQILGQGPKLLIQFQNNGVVDDSQLPKDRFSAERLKGVDSTLKIQPAKLEDSAVYLCASSLPPDGEENSPLHFGNGTRLTVT.

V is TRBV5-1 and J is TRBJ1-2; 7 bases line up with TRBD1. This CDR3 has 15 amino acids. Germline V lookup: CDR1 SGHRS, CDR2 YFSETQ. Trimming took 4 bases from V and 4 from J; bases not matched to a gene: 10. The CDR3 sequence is CASSQQGGASYGYTF. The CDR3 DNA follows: TGCGCCAGCAGCCAGCAAGGGGGCGCTTCCTATGGCTACACCTTC.

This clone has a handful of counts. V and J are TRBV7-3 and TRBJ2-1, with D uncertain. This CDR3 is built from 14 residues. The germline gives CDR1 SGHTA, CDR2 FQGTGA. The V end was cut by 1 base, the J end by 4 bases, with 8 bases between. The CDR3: CASSLMADYNEQFF. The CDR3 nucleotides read TGTGCCAGCAGCTTAATGGCAGATTACAATGAGCAGTTCTTC.